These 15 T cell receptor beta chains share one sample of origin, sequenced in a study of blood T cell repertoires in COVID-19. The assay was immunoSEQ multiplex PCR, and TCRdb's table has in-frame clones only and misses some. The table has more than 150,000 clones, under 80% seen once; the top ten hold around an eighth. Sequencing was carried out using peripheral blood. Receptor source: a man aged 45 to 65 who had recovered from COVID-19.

The CDR3: CAIGGSGADTQYF. The CDR3 nucleotides read TGTGCCATAGGAGGAAGCGGGGCAGATACGCAGTATTTT. The gene calls are TRBV6-6 and TRBJ2-3; 7 bases agree with TRBD2. Trimming at V came to 10 bases and at J to 4 bases, leaving 8 bases not matched to a gene. The CDR3 consists of 13 residues. Germline loops: CDR1 MNHNY, CDR2 SVGAGI (reference sequence).

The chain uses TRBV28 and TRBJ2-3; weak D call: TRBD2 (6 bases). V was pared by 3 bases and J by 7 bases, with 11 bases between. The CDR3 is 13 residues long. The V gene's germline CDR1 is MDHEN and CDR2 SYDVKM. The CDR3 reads CASSLGLLNTQYF. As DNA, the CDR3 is TGTGCCAGCAGTTTGGGACTGCTGAATACGCAGTATTTT.

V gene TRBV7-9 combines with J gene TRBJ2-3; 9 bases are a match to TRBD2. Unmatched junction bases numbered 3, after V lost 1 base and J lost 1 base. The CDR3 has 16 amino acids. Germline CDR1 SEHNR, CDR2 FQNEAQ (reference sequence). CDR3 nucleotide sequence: TGTGCCAGCAGCTTAGGAATAGCGGGGGGCACAGATACGCAGTATTTT. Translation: CASSLGIAGGTDTQYF.

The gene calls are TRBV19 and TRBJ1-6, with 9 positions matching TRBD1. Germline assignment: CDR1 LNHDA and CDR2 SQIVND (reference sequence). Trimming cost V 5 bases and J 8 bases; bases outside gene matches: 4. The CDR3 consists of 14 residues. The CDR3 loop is CASSRGTGYSPLHF. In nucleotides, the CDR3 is TGTGCCAGTAGTCGCGGGACAGGGTATTCACCCCTCCACTTT.

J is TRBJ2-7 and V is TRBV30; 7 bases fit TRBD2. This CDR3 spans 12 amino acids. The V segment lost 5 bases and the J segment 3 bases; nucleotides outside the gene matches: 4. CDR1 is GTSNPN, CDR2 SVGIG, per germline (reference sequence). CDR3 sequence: CAWGLGDYEQYF. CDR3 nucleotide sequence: TGTGCCTGGGGACTAGGGGACTACGAGCAGTACTTC.

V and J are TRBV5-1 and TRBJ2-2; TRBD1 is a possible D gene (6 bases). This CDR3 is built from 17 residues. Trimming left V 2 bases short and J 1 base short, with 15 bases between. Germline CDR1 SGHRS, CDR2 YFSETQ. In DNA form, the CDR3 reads TGCGCCAGCAGCTTACGCCGAGGCAGGGGGAACACCGGGGAGCTGTTTTTT. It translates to CASSLRRGRGNTGELFF.

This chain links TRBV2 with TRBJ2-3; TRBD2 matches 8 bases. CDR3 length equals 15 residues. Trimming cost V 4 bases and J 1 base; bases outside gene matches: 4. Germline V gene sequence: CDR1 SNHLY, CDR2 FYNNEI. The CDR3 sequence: CASSVLLAGTDTQYF. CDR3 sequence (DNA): TGTGCCAGCAGTGTCTTACTAGCGGGCACAGATACGCAGTATTTT.

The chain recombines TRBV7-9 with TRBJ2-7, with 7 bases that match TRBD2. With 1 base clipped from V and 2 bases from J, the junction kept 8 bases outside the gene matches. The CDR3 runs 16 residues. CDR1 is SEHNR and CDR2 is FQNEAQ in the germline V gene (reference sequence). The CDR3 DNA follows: TGTGCCAGCAGCTTAGGGTTAGCGGGCAGAACCTACGAGCAGTACTTC. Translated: CASSLGLAGRTYEQYF.

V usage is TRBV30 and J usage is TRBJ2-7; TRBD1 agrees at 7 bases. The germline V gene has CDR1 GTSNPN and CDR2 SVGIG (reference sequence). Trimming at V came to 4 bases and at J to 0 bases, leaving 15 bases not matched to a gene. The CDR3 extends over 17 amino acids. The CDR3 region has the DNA TGTGCCTGGACTGGACAGGTTACCCCGAAAAGCTCCTACGAGCAGTACTTC. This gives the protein CAWTGQVTPKSSYEQYF.

CDR3 amino acids: CASSEWVQRREGYTF. For the CDR3, the DNA is TGTGCCAGCAGTGAGTGGGTACAGAGGAGGGAAGGCTACACCTTC. The J gene is TRBJ1-2, the V gene TRBV2; D unclear. The CDR3 is 15 amino acids. Germline loops: CDR1 SNHLY, CDR2 FYNNEI. The V gene lost 3 bases and the J gene lost 8 bases, with 19 bases spanning the gap.

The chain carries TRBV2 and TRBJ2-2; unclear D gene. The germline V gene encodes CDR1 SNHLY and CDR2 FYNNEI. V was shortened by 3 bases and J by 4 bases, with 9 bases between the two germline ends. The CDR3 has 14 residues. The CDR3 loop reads CASSDRYTTGELFF. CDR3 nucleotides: TGTGCCAGCAGTGATAGATATACCACCGGGGAGCTGTTTTTT.

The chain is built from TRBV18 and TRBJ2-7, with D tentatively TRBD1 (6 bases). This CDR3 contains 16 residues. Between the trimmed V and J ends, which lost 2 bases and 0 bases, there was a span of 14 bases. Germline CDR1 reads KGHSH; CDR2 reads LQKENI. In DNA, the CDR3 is TGTGCCAGCTCACCAAGGACAGATCGTACCTCCTACGAGCAGTACTTC. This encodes CASSPRTDRTSYEQYF.

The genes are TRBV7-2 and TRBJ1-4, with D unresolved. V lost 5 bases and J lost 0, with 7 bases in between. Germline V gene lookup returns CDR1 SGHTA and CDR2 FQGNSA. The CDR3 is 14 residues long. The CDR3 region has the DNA TGTGCCAGCAGCGCAACTGCAACTAATGAAAAACTGTTTTTT. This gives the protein CASSATATNEKLFF.

Here the CDR3 reads CASSQDPGQAGYRGETQYF. As DNA, the CDR3 is TGTGCCAGCAGCCAAGATCCAGGACAAGCGGGGTACAGGGGGGAGACCCAGTACTTC. The chain recombines TRBV4-2 with TRBJ2-5, with D maybe TRBD1 (8 bases). V was pared by 0 bases and J by 5 bases, with 25 bases between. Per germline, CDR1 LGHNA and CDR2 YNFKEQ. The CDR3 runs 19 residues.

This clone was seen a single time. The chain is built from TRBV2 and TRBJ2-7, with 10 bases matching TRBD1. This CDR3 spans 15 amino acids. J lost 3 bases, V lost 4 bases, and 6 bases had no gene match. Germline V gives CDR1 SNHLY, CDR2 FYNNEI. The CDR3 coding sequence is TGTGCCAGCAGTGGACCGGGACAGGGGTTCTACGAGCAGTACTTC. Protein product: CASSGPGQGFYEQYF.